The 10 T cell receptor beta chains reported below all come from one sample, sequenced in a study of blood T cell repertoires in COVID-19. Method: immunoSEQ multiplex PCR; TCRdb's copy keeps in-frame clones and lacks some. The table lists about 120,000 clones, 85% to 90% of them singletons. Sequenced material: peripheral blood. These receptors were taken from a woman between 50 and 59 years old with acute or convalescent COVID-19.

The chain couples TRBV5-1 to TRBJ2-1, with TRBD2 identical over 8 bases. V gave up 4 bases and J gave up 0 bases; unmatched junction bases: 0. From germline, CDR1 is SGHRS and CDR2 YFSETQ. The CDR3 consists of 14 residues. The CDR3 sequence is CASSRGGSYNEQFF. For the CDR3, the DNA is TGCGCCAGCAGCCGGGGGGGCTCCTACAATGAGCAGTTCTTC.

V is TRBV18 and J is TRBJ2-7; 8 bases align to TRBD1. The J segment lost 3 bases and the V segment lost 6 bases, leaving 10 bases of the junction unmatched. This CDR3 is built from 15 residues. The germline V gene encodes CDR1 KGHSH and CDR2 LQKENI. CDR3 DNA: TGTGCCAGCTCTGAAGGACAGGGAAGTTTCTACGAGCAGTACTTC. As protein: CASSEGQGSFYEQYF.

This clone was recorded once. This sequence joins TRBV9 and TRBJ2-2; 11 positions agree with TRBD2. Germline V gene data show CDR1 as SGDLS and CDR2 as YYNGEE. This CDR3 region has 15 residues. V dropped 4 bases and J dropped 8; count of bases not matched to a gene: 7. The CDR3: CASSTGLAGWGELFF. The CDR3 DNA reads TGTGCCAGCAGCACAGGACTAGCGGGCTGGGGGGAGCTGTTTTTT.

The chain is built from TRBV5-5 and TRBJ1-2; D not resolved. Per the germline V gene, CDR1 is SGHKS and CDR2 is YYEKEE (reference sequence). This CDR3 has 14 residues. The V gene lost 0 bases and the J gene lost 2 bases, with 8 bases spanning the gap. CDR3 sequence: CASSLEGRNYGYTF. The CDR3 coding sequence is TGTGCCAGCAGCTTGGAAGGGAGAAACTATGGCTACACCTTC.

This clone showed up just once. The rearrangement uses TRBV4-2 and TRBJ1-6; D perhaps matches TRBD1 (6 bases). CDR1 and CDR2 from the germline V gene are LGHNA and YNFKEQ. V was pared by 0 bases and J by 4 bases, with 22 bases between. This CDR3 has 20 residues. The DNA for the CDR3 is TGTGCCAGCAGCCAAGATCCTGGGGGCCTTTCTGATGTATATAATTCACCCCTCCACTTT. It is translated as CASSQDPGGLSDVYNSPLHF.

The chain uses TRBV4-1 and TRBJ2-1; no clear D. The V end lost 4 bases, the J end lost 8 bases, and 9 bases lay between the germline ends. The CDR3 runs 12 residues. Germline CDR1 and CDR2: MGHRA and YSYEKL. The CDR3 DNA reads TGCGCCAGCAGCCCCCCGAAGCATGAGCAGTTCTTC. Its translation: CASSPPKHEQFF.

CDR3 loop: CASITAGGLSGELFF. In DNA form, the CDR3 reads TGTGCCAGTATCACAGCGGGGGGGCTCTCCGGGGAGCTGTTTTTT. This chain connects TRBV19 to TRBJ2-2, with 10 bases matching TRBD2. CDR3 length equals 15 residues. CDR1 is LNHDA and CDR2 is SQIVND in the germline V gene (reference sequence). V lost 7 bases and J lost 6; bases outside the gene matches: 8.

This chain uses TRBV7-2 with TRBJ1-1; no firm D call. Germline V gene data show CDR1 as SGHTA and CDR2 as FQGNSA. The germline V and J ends were trimmed by 2 bases and 2 bases, with 9 bases remaining between them. The CDR3 is made up of 14 amino acids. The CDR3 spells CASSLIPLNTEAFF. The CDR3 DNA follows: TGTGCCAGCAGCTTAATACCACTCAACACTGAAGCTTTCTTT.

The chain employs TRBV7-2 and TRBJ1-2, with TRBD1 matching 8 bases. Looked up from germline, CDR1 is SGHTA and CDR2 is FQGNSA. The CDR3 length is 16 residues. V dropped 0 bases and J dropped 4; count of bases not matched to a gene: 7. CDR3 amino acids: CASSLARDRNAYGYTF. Written as DNA, the CDR3 is TGTGCCAGCAGCTTAGCTCGGGACAGGAACGCCTATGGCTACACCTTC. Together with reference TRBV7-2 and TRBJ1-2, the CDR3 gives the full variable domain: GAGVSQSPSNKVTEKGKDVELRCDPISGHTALYWYRQSLGQGLEFLIYFQGNSAPDKSGLPSDRFSAERTGGSVSTLTIQRTQQEDSAVYLCASSLARDRNAYGYTFGSGTRLTVV.

J is TRBJ1-2 and V is TRBV19; 7 nucleotides line up with TRBD1. Germline CDR1 reads LNHDA; CDR2 reads SQIVND (reference sequence). Losses at the gene ends were 3 bases for V and 4 bases for J; bases not matched to a gene: 5. This CDR3 has 14 residues. The CDR3 loop reads CASSIPTGSYGYTF. The CDR3 nucleotides read TGTGCCAGTAGTATCCCGACAGGGAGCTATGGCTACACCTTC.